One and the same sample provided the 15 T cell receptor beta chains below, sequenced in a study of cytomegalovirus exposure and HLA in healthy donors. PCR was performed using 60 Vbeta and 13 Jbeta primers. Assay: immunoSEQ multiplex PCR; the TCRdb copy retains only in-frame clones and omits some. The repertoire holds 100,000 to 150,000 clones, about three quarters seen once, with about 1.1% in the top ten. The specimen was PBMCs. These receptors were taken from a young woman in good health and CMV-seronegative.

The chain uses TRBV5-5 and TRBJ2-1, with 9 positions matching TRBD1. J gave up 7 bases and V 4 bases, and 3 bases lay outside the gene matches. There are 13 residues in the CDR3. Per germline, CDR1 SGHKS and CDR2 YYEKEE (reference sequence). The CDR3 region has the DNA TGTGCCAGCAGCCAGGACAGGGGAAATGAGCAGTTCTTC. Translating it yields CASSQDRGNEQFF.

This clone was picked up a small number of times. J is TRBJ2-1 and V is TRBV19; the match to TRBD1 covers 8 bases. The CDR3 length is 15 residues. J was trimmed by 5 bases and V by 5 bases; bases with no gene match: 8. The V gene's germline CDR1 is LNHDA and CDR2 SQIVND (reference sequence). CDR3 in amino acids: CASSSRSTGDNEQFF. In DNA form, the CDR3 reads TGTGCCAGTAGTTCCCGCTCGACAGGGGACAATGAGCAGTTCTTC.

V and J are TRBV18 and TRBJ2-7; D is possibly TRBD1 (7 bases). CDR1 is KGHSH, CDR2 LQKENI, per germline. This CDR3 region has 15 residues. V lost 0 bases and J 3 bases, leaving 12 bases between the germline ends. The CDR3: CASSPPMQGGYEQYF. The CDR3 DNA reads as TGTGCCAGCTCACCACCGATGCAGGGGGGCTACGAGCAGTACTTC.

The J gene is TRBJ1-3, the V gene TRBV19; TRBD1 matches 8 bases. Germline CDR1 and CDR2: LNHDA and SQIVND (reference sequence). This CDR3 has 15 residues. J lost 6 bases, V lost 5 bases, and 9 bases had no gene match. CDR3 amino acids: CASSGDRGFENTIYF. The CDR3 nucleotides read TGTGCCAGTAGTGGAGACAGGGGTTTCGAAAACACCATATATTTT.

This clone was detected once. CDR3 sequence (DNA): TGCGCCAGCAGCCAGACGGGGTTCTACGAGCAGTACTTC. Its translation: CASSQTGFYEQYF. The J gene is TRBJ2-5, the V gene TRBV4-1; D is perhaps TRBD2 (5 bases). TRBJ2-7 explains the end of the DNA better; the J call may be wrong. The CDR3 spans 13 residues. From germline, CDR1 is MGHRA and CDR2 YSYEKL.

The DNA of the CDR3 is TGTGCCTGGAGTCCCGGGACAGACCTTGGCTACACCTTC. This gives the protein CAWSPGTDLGYTF. The gene calls are TRBV30 and TRBJ1-2; 7 bases align to TRBD1. Germline CDR1 reads GTSNPN; CDR2 reads SVGIG (reference sequence). The CDR3 is 13 amino acids. V shed 2 bases and J 7 bases; nucleotides not matched to a gene: 7.

This chain connects TRBV13 to TRBJ2-1, with TRBD2 matching over 12 bases. Germline assignment: CDR1 PRHDT and CDR2 FYEKMQ (reference sequence). The V and J ends lost 1 base and 0 bases, in that order; junction bases with no gene match: 4. This CDR3 contains 18 residues. CDR3 nucleotides: TGTGCCAGCAGCTTAGTCGGACTAGCGGGAATCTCCTACAATGAGCAGTTCTTC. This codes for CASSLVGLAGISYNEQFF.

This clone has only a few counts. This chain uses TRBV2 with TRBJ2-6; 10 bases are a match to TRBD1. The germline gives CDR1 SNHLY, CDR2 FYNNEI. V was clipped by 8 bases and J by 1 base; unmatched bases: 5. The CDR3 extends over 16 amino acids. CDR3 nucleotide sequence: TGTGCCAGCGCCCGGGACAGGGGTTCTGGGGCCAACGTCCTGACTTTC. This gives the protein CASARDRGSGANVLTF.

The chain uses TRBV28 and TRBJ1-1; the match to TRBD1 covers 8 bases. V shed 7 bases, J shed 5 bases, and the junction held 9 bases outside the gene matches. CDR3 length: 14 amino acids. Germline CDR1 is MDHEN and CDR2 is SYDVKM. DNA of the CDR3: TGTGCCAGCACAAGAATGACAGGGGTAACTGAAGCTTTCTTT. This sequence encodes CASTRMTGVTEAFF.

V gene TRBV11-3 combines with J gene TRBJ2-1; no reliable D call. V was cut by 5 bases and J by 0 bases, with 8 bases left in between. CDR1 SGHNT and CDR2 YENEEA come from the germline V gene. CDR3 length: 14 residues. The chain's CDR3 is CASSQQDSYNEQFF. In DNA form, the CDR3 reads TGTGCCAGCAGCCAACAAGACTCCTACAATGAGCAGTTCTTC.

The chain is built from TRBV6-6 and TRBJ1-6; TRBD1 aligns across 11 bases. Germline loops: CDR1 MNHNY, CDR2 SVGAGI (reference sequence). The CDR3 is 16 residues long. With V trimmed by 6 bases and J by 8 bases, 9 bases remained unmatched. The CDR3 nucleotides are TGTGCCAGCAGATATGGACAGGGGGCGAGAGATTCACCCCTCCACTTT. This translates into CASRYGQGARDSPLHF.

This chain connects TRBV5-1 to TRBJ2-2, with D hard to call. V lost 1 base and J 4 bases, leaving 8 bases between the germline ends. From germline, CDR1 is SGHRS and CDR2 YFSETQ. CDR3 length: 14 residues. The CDR3 here is CASSLLPGTGELFF. Here the CDR3 DNA reads TGCGCCAGCAGCTTGCTCCCAGGCACCGGGGAGCTGTTTTTT.

The chain has TRBV19 and TRBJ2-7, with D maybe TRBD2 (6 bases). The germline gives CDR1 LNHDA, CDR2 SQIVND (reference sequence). This CDR3 has 13 residues. The chain's CDR3 is CPSALPGPSEQYF. CDR3 bases: TGTCCTAGCGCCCTGCCAGGGCCCAGCGAGCAGTACTTC. The entire variable domain, with the rest obtained from reference TRBV19 and TRBJ2-7, is as follows: DGGITQSPKYLFRKEGQNVTLSCEQNLNHDAMYWYRQDPGQGLRLIYYSQIVNDFQKGDIAEGYSVSREKKESFPLTVTSAQKNPTAFYLCPSALPGPSEQYFGPGTRLTVT.

The gene calls are TRBV6-7 and TRBJ1-2; a weak D match, TRBD1 (5 bases). Being an ORF, TRBV6-7 has a function that is uncertain. The CDR3 is 17 residues long. Trimming stripped 2 bases from V and 4 bases from J, with 20 bases between. The CDR3 loop is CASSYPCPQRGGYGYTF. The DNA of the CDR3 is TGTGCCAGCAGTTACCCCTGTCCCCAACGGGGGGGCTATGGCTACACCTTC.

V usage is TRBV2 and J usage is TRBJ1-6; 9 bases map to TRBD1. Trimming cost V 6 bases and J 7 bases; bases outside gene matches: 4. This CDR3 comprises 14 residues. The germline CDR1 and CDR2 sequences are SNHLY and FYNNEI. The CDR3 here is CASRAGTGNSPLHF. CDR3 bases: TGTGCCAGCAGGGCCGGGACAGGGAATTCACCCCTCCACTTT.